The T cell receptor beta chain described here comes from a study of early T cells in non-severe SARS-CoV-2 infection. In its sample, this clonotype was seen a few times. The CDR3 sequence is 13 residues long. CDR1 and CDR2 from the germline V gene are SGHAT and FQNNGV. Between the trimmed V and J ends, which lost 0 bases and 2 bases, there was a span of 5 bases. TCRdb re-called the 5' RACE reads through MiXCR, storing one row per CDR3 protein. The repertoire holds 40,000 to 60,000 distinct CDR3 sequences, with around 7.7% as singletons. This TCR was sampled from an adult who was a healthcare worker with PCR-confirmed SARS-CoV-2 infection or an uninfected control (not recorded which). The chain couples TRBV11-2 to TRBJ2-7; D uncertain. What was sequenced was whole blood. Here the CDR3 DNA reads TGTGCCAGCAGCTTAGATGCGGCCTACGAGCAGTACTTC. Translating it yields CASSLDAAYEQYF.